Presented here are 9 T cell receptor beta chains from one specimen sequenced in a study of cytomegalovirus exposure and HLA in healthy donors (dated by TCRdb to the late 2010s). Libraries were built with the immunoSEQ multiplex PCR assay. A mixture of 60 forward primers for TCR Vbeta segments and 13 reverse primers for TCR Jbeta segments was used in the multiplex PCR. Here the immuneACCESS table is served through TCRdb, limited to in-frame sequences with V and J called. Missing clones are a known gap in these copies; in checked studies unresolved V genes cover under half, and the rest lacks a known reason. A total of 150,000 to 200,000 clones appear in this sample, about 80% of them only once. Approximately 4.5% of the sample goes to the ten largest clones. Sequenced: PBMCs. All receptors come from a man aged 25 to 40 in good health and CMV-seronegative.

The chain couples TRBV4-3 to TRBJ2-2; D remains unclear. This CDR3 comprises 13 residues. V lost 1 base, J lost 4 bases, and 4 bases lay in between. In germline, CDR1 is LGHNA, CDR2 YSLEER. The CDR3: CASSQVSTGELFF. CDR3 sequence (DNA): TGCGCCAGCAGCCAAGTCAGCACCGGGGAGCTGTTTTTT.

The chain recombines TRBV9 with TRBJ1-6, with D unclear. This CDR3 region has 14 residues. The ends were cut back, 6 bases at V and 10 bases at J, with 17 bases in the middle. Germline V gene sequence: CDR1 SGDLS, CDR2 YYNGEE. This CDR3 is CASNTPDSSSPLHF. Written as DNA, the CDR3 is TGTGCCAGCAACACCCCGGACTCTTCCTCACCCCTCCACTTT.

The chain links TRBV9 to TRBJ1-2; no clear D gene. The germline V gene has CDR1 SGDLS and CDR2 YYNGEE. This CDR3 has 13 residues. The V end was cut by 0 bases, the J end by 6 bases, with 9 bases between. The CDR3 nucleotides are TGTGCCAGCAGCGTAGACCCCACACATGGCTACACCTTC. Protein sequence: CASSVDPTHGYTF.

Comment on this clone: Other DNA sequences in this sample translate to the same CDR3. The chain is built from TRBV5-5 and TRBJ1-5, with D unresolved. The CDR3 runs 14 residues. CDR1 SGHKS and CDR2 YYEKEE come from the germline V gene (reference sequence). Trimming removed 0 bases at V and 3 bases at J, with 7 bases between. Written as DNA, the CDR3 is TGTGCCAGCAGCTTGGGTCAGAACAATCAGCCCCAGCATTTT. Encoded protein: CASSLGQNNQPQHF.

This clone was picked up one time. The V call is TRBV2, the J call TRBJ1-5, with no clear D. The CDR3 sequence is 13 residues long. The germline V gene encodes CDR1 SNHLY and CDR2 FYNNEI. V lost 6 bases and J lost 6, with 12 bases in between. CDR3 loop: CASRAPGAQPQHF. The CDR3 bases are TGTGCCAGCAGGGCCCCGGGAGCTCAGCCCCAGCATTTT.

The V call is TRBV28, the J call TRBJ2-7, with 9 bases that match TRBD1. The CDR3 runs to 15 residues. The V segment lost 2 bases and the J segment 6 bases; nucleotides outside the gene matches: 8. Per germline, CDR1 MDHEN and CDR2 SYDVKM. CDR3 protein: CASSLGGTGPFEQYF. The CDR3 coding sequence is TGTGCCAGCAGTTTAGGTGGGACAGGGCCGTTCGAGCAGTACTTC. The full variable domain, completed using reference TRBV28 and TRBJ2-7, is DVKVTQSSRYLVKRTGEKVFLECVQDMDHENMFWYRQDPGLGLRLIYFSYDVKMKEKGDIPEGYSVSREKKERFSLILESASTNQTSMYLCASSLGGTGPFEQYFGPGTRLTVT.

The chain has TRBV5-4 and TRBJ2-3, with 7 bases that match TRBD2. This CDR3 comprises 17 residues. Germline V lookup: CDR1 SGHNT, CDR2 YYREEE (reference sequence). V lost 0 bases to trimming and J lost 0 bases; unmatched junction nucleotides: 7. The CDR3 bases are TGTGCCAGCAGCTTGGACCCTAGCGGAGCTAGCACAGATACGCAGTATTTT. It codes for CASSLDPSGASTDTQYF.

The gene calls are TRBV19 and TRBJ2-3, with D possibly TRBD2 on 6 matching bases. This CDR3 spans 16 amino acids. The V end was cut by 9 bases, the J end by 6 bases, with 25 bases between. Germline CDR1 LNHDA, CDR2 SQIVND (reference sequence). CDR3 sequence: CASSGRTQLYDDTQYF. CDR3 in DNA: TGTGCCAGCTCTGGGAGGACACAATTGTATGATGATACGCAGTATTTT. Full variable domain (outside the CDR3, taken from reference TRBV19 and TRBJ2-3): DGGITQSPKYLFRKEGQNVTLSCEQNLNHDAMYWYRQDPGQGLRLIYYSQIVNDFQKGDIAEGYSVSREKKESFPLTVTSAQKNPTAFYLCASSGRTQLYDDTQYFGPGTRLTVL.

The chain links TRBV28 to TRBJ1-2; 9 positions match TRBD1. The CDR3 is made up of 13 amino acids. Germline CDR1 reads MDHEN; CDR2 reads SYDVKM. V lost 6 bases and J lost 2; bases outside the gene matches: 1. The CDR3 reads CASRTGGNYGYTF. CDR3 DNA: TGTGCCAGCAGGACAGGGGGAAACTATGGCTACACCTTC.